This T cell receptor (beta chain) was recovered during a study of blood T cell repertoires in COVID-19. Study-wide background: Acute and convalescent COVID-19 samples came from the United States, Italy and Spain. PBMCs, B-cell-depleted T cells, or T cells provided the cDNA or gDNA that made up the material.

As handled by the study authors: Amplification from reference gene primers served as the basis for estimated nucleated cell counts. TCRdb keeps only in-frame clones here, not all; method: immunoSEQ multiplex PCR. Clone size and V and J calls were adopted from that table, with D and trimming inferred from the DNA. The table lists about 100,000 clones, 85% to 95% of them singletons, with over 5.5% in the top ten. Trimming took off 4 bases at V and 7 bases at J, with 11 bases between the two ends. CDR3 length: 13 residues. V gene TRBV12-3 or TRBV12-4 combines with J gene TRBJ2-1, with no clear D. The specimen sequenced was peripheral blood. The source is a man over 45 with active COVID-19. The CDR3 sequence: CASSYLIENEQFF. CDR3 nucleotide sequence: TGTGCCAGCAGTTACCTTATAGAAAATGAGCAGTTCTTC.